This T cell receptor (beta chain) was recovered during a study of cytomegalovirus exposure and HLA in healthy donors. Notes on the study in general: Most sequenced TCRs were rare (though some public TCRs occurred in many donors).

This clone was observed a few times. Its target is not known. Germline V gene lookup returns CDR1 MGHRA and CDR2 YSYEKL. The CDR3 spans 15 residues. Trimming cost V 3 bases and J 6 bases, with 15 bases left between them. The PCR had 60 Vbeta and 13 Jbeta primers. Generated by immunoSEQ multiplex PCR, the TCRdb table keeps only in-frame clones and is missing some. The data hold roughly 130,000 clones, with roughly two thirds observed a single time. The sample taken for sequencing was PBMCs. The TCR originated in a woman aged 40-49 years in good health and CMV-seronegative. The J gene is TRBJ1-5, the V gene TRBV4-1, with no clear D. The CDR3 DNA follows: TGCGCCAGCAGCCATTTAATCGGAACGGGTCAGCCCCAGCATTTT. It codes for CASSHLIGTGQPQHF.